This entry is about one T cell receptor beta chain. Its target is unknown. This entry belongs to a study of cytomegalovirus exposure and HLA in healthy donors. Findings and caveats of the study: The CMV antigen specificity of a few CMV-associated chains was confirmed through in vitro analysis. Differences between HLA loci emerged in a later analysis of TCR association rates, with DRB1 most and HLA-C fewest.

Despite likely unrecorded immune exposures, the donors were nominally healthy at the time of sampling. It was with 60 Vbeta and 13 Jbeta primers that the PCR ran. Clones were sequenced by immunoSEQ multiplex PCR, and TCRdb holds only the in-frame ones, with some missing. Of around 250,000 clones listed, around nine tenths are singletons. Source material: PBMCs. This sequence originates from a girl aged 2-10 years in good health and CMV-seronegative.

The CDR3 loop is CATRSSYNSPLHF. CDR3 DNA: TGTGCCACCCGCAGCTCCTATAATTCACCCCTCCACTTT. The chain joins TRBV27 to TRBJ1-6; D unclear. This CDR3 region has 13 residues. The V end was cut by 10 bases, the J end by 0 bases, with 7 bases between. Looked up from germline, CDR1 is MNHEY and CDR2 is SMNVEV (reference sequence).